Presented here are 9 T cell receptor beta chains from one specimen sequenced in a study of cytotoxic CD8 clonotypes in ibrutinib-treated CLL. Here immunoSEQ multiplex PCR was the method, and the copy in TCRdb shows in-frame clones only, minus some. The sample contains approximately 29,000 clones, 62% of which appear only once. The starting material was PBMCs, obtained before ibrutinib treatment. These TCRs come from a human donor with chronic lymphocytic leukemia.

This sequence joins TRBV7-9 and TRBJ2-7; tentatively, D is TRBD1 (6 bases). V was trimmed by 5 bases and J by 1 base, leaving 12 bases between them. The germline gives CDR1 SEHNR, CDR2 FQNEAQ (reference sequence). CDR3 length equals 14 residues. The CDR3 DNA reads TGTGCCAGCAGCCTTACAGGGTCGTCCTACGAGCAGTACTTC. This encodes CASSLTGSSYEQYF.

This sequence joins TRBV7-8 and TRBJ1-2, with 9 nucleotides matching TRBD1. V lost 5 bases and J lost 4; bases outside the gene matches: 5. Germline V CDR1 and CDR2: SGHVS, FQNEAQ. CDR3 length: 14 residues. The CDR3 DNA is TGTGCCAGCAGCACAACAGGGGGCCGCTATGGCTACACCTTC. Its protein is CASSTTGGRYGYTF.

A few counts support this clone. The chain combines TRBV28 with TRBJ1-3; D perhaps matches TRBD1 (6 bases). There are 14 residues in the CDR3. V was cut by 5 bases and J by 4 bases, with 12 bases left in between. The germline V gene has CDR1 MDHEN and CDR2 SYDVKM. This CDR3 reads CASSPDSAGNTIYF. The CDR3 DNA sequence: TGTGCCAGCAGTCCGGACAGTGCCGGAAACACCATATATTTT.

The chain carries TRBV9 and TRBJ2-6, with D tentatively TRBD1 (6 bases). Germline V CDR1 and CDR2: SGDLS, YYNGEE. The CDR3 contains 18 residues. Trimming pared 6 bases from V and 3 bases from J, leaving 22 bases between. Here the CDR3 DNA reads TGTGCCAGCACCTCACCTGGTTGGGGGCGCGGTGGGGCCAACGTCCTGACTTTC. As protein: CASTSPGWGRGGANVLTF.

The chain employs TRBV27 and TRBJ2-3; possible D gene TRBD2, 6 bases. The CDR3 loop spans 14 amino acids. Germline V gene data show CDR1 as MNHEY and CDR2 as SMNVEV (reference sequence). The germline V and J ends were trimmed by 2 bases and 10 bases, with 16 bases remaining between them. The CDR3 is CASSLEKVGRPQYF. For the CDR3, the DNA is TGTGCCAGCAGTTTAGAGAAGGTGGGGAGGCCGCAGTATTTT.

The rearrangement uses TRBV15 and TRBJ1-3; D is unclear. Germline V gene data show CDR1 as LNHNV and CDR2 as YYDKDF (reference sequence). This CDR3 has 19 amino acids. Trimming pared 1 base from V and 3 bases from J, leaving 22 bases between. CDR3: CATSRAAGPGYSGGNTIYF. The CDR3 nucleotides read TGTGCCACCAGCAGAGCCGCCGGGCCAGGCTATAGTGGTGGAAACACCATATATTTT.

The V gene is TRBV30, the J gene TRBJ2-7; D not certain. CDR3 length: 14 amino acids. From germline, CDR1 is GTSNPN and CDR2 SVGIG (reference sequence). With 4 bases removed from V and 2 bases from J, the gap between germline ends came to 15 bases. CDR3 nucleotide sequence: TGTGCCTGGAATCCCGGCGGATCGCCCTACGAGCAGTACTTC. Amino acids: CAWNPGGSPYEQYF.

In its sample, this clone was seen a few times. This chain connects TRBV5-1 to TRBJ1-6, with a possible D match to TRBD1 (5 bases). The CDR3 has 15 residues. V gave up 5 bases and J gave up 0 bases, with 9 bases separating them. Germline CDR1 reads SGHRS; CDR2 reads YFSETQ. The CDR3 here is CASRPGNSYNSPLHF. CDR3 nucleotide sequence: TGCGCCAGCAGGCCAGGGAACTCCTATAATTCACCCCTCCACTTT.

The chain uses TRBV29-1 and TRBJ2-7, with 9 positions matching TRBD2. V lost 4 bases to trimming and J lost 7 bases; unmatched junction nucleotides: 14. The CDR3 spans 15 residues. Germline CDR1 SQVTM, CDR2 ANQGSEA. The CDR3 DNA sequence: TGCAGCGTTGGGGGGGCCAGCGGGAGGCCAGTGGAGCAGTACTTC. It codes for CSVGGASGRPVEQYF.